This T cell receptor (beta chain) was captured in a study of blood T cell repertoires in COVID-19 (dated by TCRdb to 2020 to 2022). About the investigation overall: Collaborator samples came from the United States, Italy and Spain and covered acute and convalescent phases of COVID-19. The material from the prospective study consisted of cDNA or gDNA derived from T cells, B-cell-depleted T cells, or PBMCs. Subjects who had been exposed to COVID-19, were actively infected with it, or had recovered from it provided the deeply sampled blood TCRbeta repertoires that made up the dataset. The repertoires were made available in a free public database intended to serve as a resource for research on the immune response to SARS-CoV-2. Samples were obtained from the ongoing ImmuneRACE study (first 160 participants) and from over a thousand subjects provided by 6 global collaborators. Nearly every sample came with metadata listing a de-identified subject ID, COVID-19 status, age in years and sex. Where HLA class I and class II types were available, the types were taken from metadata supplied by the sample provider, not from assay-based typing. The study at large found these results: The amount of clinical and demographic metadata varied by source and participant and was provided uncurated.

The CDR3 measures 13 amino acids from cysteine to phenylalanine. The CDR3 DNA has 39 bases and is translated from base 1. The CDR1 and CDR2 encoded by the germline V gene (reference sequence) are MNHEY and SMNVEV. V lost 6 bases and J lost 1 base; the stretch between them is 10 bases long. The table lists this clone with a few counts. It has no known antigen specificity. Base qualities are not at hand, and no much larger clone is one base apart. TCRbeta CDR3 regions were amplified from genomic DNA by means of the immunoSEQ Assay, a bias-controlled multiplex PCR. As for the original processing: Nucleated cell counts per sample were estimated from amplification of reference gene primers within the assay. Sequence reads were collapsed and filtered to measure the absolute abundance of every unique TCRbeta CDR3 rearrangement. Productive Simpson clonality was computed per sample as the square root of Simpson's diversity index over productive rearrangements. TCRdb took this table from immuneACCESS and kept in-frame rearrangements with V and J called. Such tables lack part of the clones; where checked against another copy, unresolved V genes explain under half of the gap, and the rest is unexplained. V, J and clone size derive from that table, while D and trimming were established from the DNA sequence. Counted in this sample were tens of thousands of clones; approximately 86% of them appeared once. In total, the top ten clones hold roughly 2.1% of the sample.

The collaborating institutions used their own protocols to collect whole blood in K2EDTA tubes. For TCRbeta analysis, collaborators shipped samples in one of three forms: frozen whole blood, isolated PBMCs, or DNA extracted from either of those sample types. This chain is built from TRBV27 and TRBJ2-7; possibly the D gene is TRBD1, per 6 matching bases. The sequencing input was peripheral blood. The sequence came from a woman of 80 years or more with active or convalescent COVID-19. The CDR3 amino acid sequence is: CASSPDRSYEQYF. The DNA sequence is given as TGTGCCAGCAGCCCTGACAGGTCCTACGAGCAGTACTTC.